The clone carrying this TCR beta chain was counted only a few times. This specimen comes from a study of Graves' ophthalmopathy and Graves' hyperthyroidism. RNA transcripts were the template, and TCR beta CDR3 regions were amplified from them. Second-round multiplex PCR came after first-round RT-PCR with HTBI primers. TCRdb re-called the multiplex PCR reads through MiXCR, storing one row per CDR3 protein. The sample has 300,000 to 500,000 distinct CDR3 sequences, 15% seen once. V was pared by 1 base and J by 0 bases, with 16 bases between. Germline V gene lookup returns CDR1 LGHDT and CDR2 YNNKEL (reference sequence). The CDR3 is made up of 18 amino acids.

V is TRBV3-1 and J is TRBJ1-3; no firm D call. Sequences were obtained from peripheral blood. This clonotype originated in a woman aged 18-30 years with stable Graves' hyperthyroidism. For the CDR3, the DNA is TGTGCCAGCAGCCAAGTCCTATCCCGGGGTCTCTCTGGAAACACCATATATTTT. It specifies CASSQVLSRGLSGNTIYF.